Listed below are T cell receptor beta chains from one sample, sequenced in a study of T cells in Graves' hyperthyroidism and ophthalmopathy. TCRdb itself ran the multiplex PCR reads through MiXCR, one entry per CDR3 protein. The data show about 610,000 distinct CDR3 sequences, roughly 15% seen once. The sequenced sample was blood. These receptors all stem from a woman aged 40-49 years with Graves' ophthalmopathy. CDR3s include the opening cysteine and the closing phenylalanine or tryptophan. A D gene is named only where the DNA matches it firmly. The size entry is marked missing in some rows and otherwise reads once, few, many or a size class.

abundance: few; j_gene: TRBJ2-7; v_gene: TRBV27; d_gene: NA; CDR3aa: CASSLSGTGLLEQYF; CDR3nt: TGTGCCAGCAGCCTATCGGGGACCGGACTGTTGGAGCAGTACTTC
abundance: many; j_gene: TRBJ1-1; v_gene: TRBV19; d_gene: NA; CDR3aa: CASMSTDYLNTEAFF; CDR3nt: TGTGCCAGTATGAGCACGGACTACTTGAACACTGAAGCTTTCTTT
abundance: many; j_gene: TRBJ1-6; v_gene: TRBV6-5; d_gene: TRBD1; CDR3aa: CASSYNRGNSPLHF; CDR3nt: TGTGCCAGCAGTTACAACAGGGGAAATTCACCCCTCCACTTT
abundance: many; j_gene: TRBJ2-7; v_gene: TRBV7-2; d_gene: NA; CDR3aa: CASSLPGNEQYF; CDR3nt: TGTGCCAGCAGCTTACCAGGGAACGAGCAGTACTTC
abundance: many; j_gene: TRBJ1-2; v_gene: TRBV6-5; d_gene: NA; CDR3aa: CASSYGPGGYTF; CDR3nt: TGTGCCAGCAGTTATGGGCCTGGTGGCTACACCTTC
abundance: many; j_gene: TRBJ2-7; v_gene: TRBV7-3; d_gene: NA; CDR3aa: CASSRQEGDYEQYF; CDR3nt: TGTGCCAGCAGCCGACAGGAGGGAGACTACGAGCAGTACTTC
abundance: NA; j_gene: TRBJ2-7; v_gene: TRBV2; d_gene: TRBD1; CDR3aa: CASGTGTGGSSNYEQYF; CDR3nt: TGTGCCAGCGGGACCGGGACAGGGGGCTCTTCTAACTACGAGCAGTACTTC
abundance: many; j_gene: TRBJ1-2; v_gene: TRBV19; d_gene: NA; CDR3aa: CASSALRSGFGYTF; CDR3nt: TGTGCCAGTAGTGCGTTGAGGTCTGGCTTTGGCTACACCTTC
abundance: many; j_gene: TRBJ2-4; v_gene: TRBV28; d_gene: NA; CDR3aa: CASSRGGLAKNIQYF; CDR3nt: TGTGCCAGCAGCCGCGGAGGCCTAGCCAAAAACATTCAGTACTTC
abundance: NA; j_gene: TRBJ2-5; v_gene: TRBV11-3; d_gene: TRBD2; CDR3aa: CASSLTSGSVETQYF; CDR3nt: TGTGCCAGCAGCTTGACTAGCGGGAGTGTAGAGACCCAGTACTTC
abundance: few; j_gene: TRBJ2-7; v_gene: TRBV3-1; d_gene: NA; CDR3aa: CASSQALVQNQYF; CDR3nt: TGTGCCAGCAGCCAAGCTCTAGTCCAGAATCAGTACTTC
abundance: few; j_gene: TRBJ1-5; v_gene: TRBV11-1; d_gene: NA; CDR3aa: CASSLFPDALAGGNQPQHF; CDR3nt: TGTGCCAGCAGCTTATTTCCGGACGCATTGGCTGGGGGCAATCAGCCCCAGCATTTT
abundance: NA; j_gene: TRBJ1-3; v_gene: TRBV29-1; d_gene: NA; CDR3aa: CSVGQLSTNTIYF; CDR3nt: TGCAGCGTTGGGCAGCTTTCAACAAACACCATATATTTT
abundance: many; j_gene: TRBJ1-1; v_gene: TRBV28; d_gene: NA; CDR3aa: CASKGNTEAFF; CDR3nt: TGCGCCAGCAAGGGGAACACTGAAGCTTTCTTT
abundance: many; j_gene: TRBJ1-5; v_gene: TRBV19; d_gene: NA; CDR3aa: CASSTLPRQNQPQHF; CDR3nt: TGTGCCAGTAGCACTCTCCCTCGACAGAATCAGCCCCAGCATTTT
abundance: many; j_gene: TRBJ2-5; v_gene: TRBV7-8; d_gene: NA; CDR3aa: CASSPQMRETQYF; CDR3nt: TGTGCCAGCAGCCCTCAGATGCGGGAGACCCAGTACTTC
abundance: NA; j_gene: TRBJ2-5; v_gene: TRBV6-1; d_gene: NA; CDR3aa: CASSEDLSMTQYF; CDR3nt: TGTGCCAGCAGTGAAGATCTGAGTATGACCCAGTACTTC
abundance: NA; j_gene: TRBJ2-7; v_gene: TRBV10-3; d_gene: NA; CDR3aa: CAISGDQGNYEQYF; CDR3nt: TGTGCCATCAGTGGGGACCAAGGGAACTACGAGCAGTACTTC
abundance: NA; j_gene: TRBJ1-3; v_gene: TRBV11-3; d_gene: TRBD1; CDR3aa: CASSLRTGGEDTIYF; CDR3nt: TGTGCCAGCAGCCTAAGGACAGGGGGTGAAGACACCATATATTTT
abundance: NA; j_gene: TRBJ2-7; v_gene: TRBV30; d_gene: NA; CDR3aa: CAWSKTIYEQYF; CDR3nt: TGTGCCTGGAGTAAGACTATCTACGAGCAGTACTTC
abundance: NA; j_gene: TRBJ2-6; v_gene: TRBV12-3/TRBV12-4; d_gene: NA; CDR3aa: CASSYWYSGANVLTF; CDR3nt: TGTGCCAGCAGTTATTGGTACTCTGGGGCCAACGTCCTGACTTTC
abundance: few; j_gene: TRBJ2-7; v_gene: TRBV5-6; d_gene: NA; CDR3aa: CASSLSGRIYEQYF; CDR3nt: TGTGCCAGCAGCTTGTCCGGGAGAATCTACGAGCAGTACTTC
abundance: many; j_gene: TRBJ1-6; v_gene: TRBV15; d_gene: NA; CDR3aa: CATSRDGISPLHF; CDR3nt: TGTGCCACCAGCAGGGATGGGATTTCACCCCTCCACTTT
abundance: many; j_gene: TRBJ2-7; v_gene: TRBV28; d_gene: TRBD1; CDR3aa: CASTQDRDSSYEQYF; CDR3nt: TGTGCCAGCACCCAGGACCGGGACAGCTCCTACGAGCAGTACTTC
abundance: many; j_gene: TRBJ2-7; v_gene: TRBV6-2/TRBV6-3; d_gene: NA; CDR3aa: CASSYGQGWNYEQYF; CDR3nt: TGTGCCAGCAGTTACGGGCAGGGTTGGAACTACGAGCAGTACTTC
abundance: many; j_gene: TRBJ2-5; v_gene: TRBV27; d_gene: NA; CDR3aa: CASRHLGQTSQETQYF; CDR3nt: TGTGCCAGCAGGCATCTGGGACAAACCTCGCAAGAGACCCAGTACTTC
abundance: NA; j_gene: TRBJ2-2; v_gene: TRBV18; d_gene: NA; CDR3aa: CASSQQGSTGELFF; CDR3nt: TGTGCCAGCTCACAACAGGGTAGCACCGGGGAGCTGTTTTTT
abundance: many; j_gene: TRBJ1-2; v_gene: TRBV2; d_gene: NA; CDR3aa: CASSPGTAHTF; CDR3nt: TGTGCCAGCAGTCCCGGGACGGCTCACACCTTC
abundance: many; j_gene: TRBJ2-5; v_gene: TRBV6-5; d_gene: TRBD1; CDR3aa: CASSYLGTEGTQYF; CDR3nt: TGTGCCAGCAGTTACTTAGGGACAGAGGGGACCCAGTACTTC
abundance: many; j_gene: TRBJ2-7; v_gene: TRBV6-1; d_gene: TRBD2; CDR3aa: CASSDPKAGLALREQYF; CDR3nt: TGTGCCAGCAGTGATCCCAAGGCAGGACTAGCGCTCCGCGAGCAGTACTTC
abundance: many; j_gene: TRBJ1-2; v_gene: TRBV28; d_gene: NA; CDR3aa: CASRVRGPLYGYTF; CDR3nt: TGTGCCAGCAGAGTCCGGGGTCCCCTCTATGGCTACACCTTC
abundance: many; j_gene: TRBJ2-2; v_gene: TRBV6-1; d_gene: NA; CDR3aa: CASSALRAEDTGELFF; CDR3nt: TGTGCCAGCAGTGCGCTCCGGGCAGAGGACACCGGGGAGCTGTTTTTT
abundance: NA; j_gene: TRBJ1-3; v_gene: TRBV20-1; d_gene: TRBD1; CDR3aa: CSARDRRGQGGNTIYF; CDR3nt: TGCAGTGCTAGAGACCGACGGGGACAGGGGGGGAACACCATATATTTT
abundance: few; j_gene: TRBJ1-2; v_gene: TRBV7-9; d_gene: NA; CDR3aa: CASNPAGPANYGYTF; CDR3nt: TGTGCCAGCAACCCGGCGGGTCCCGCTAACTATGGCTACACCTTC
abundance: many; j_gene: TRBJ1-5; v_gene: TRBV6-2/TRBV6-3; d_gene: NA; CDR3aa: CASSNSMGNQPQHF; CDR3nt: TGTGCCAGCAGTAACTCAATGGGCAATCAGCCCCAGCATTTT
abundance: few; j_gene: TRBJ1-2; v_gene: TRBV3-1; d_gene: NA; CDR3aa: CASSQLYSRYYGYTF; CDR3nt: TGTGCCAGCAGCCAACTCTACAGCCGGTACTATGGCTACACCTTC
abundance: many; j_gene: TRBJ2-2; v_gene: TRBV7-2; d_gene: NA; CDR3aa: CASSLVGSGTGELFF; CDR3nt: TGTGCCAGCAGCTTAGTAGGATCAGGGACCGGGGAGCTGTTTTTT
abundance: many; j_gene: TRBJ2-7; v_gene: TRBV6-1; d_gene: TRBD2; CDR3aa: CASKPLADPSYEQYF; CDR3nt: TGTGCCAGCAAACCACTAGCGGACCCGTCCTACGAGCAGTACTTC
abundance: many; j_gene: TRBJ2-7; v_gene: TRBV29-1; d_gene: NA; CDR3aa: CSVVLGPSEQYF; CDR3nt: TGCAGCGTTGTGCTAGGGCCTAGCGAGCAGTACTTC
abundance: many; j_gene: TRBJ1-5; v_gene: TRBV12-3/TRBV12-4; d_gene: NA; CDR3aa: CASTAVVNQPQHF; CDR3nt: TGTGCCAGCACGGCAGTTGTCAATCAGCCCCAGCATTTT
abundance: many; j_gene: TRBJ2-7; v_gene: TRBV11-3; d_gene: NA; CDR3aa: CASSLGRTAYEQYF; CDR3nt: TGTGCCAGCAGCTTGGGGCGGACTGCCTACGAGCAGTACTTC
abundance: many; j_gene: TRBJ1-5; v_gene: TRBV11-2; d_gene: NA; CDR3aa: CASSSQAGDSNQPQHF; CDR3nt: TGTGCCAGCAGCTCCCAGGCAGGGGATAGCAATCAGCCCCAGCATTTT
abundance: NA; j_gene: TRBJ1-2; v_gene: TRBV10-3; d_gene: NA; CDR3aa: CAITVRDRDGYTF; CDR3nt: TGTGCCATCACCGTCAGGGACCGGGATGGCTACACCTTC
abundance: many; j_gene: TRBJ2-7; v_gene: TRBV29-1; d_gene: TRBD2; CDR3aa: CSVSTSEYYEQYF; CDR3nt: TGCAGCGTTAGCACTAGCGAATACTACGAGCAGTACTTC
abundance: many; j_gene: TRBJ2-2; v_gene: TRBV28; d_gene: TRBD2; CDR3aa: CASGGLAGNTGELFF; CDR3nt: TGTGCCAGCGGGGGACTAGCGGGGAACACCGGGGAGCTGTTTTTT
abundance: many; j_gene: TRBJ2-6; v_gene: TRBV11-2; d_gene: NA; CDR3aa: CASPLGTDRPFTGANVLTF; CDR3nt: TGTGCCAGCCCCTTGGGGACGGACCGACCCTTCACTGGGGCCAACGTCCTGACTTTC
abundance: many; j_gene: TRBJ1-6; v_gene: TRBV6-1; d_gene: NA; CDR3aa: CASSRTVHNSPLHF; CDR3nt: TGTGCCAGCAGTCGGACGGTTCATAATTCACCCCTCCACTTT
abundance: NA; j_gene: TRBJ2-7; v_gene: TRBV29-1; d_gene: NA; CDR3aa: CSVAWGYEQYF; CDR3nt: TGCAGCGTCGCGTGGGGTTACGAGCAGTACTTC
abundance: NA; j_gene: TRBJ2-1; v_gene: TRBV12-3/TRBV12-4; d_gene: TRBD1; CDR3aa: CASSFPPGGTGHEQFF; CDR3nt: TGTGCCAGCAGTTTCCCCCCAGGGGGCACGGGACATGAGCAGTTCTTC
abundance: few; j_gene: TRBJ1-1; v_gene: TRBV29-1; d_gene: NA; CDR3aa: CSVVGRVGTEAFF; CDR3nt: TGCAGCGTTGTGGGCCGGGTTGGTACTGAAGCTTTCTTT
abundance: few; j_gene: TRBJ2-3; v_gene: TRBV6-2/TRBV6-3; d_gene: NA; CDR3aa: CATVADLTDTQYF; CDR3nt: TGTGCCACCGTAGCGGATCTCACAGATACGCAGTATTTT
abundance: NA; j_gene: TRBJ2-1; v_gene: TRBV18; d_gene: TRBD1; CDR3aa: CASSRGTGGNNEQFF; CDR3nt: TGTGCCAGCTCCCGCGGGACAGGGGGCAACAATGAGCAGTTCTTC
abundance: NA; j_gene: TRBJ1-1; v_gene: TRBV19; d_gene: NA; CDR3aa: CASSIGTVAGTEAFF; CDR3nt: TGTGCCAGTAGTATAGGGACAGTGGCTGGCACTGAAGCTTTCTTT
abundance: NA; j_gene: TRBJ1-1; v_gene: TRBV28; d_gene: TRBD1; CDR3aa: CASSFHGQGLGTEAFF; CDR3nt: TGTGCCAGCAGTTTCCACGGACAGGGGCTAGGCACTGAAGCTTTCTTT